These T cell receptor beta chains were read from a single sample in a study of T cell responses to AZD1222 COVID-19 vaccine. Profiled with immunoSEQ multiplex PCR; TCRdb holds only in-frame clones, not every one. The sample includes around 170,000 clones, around 88% of them seen just once. The sample here was peripheral blood, taken 28 days after the second AZD1222 dose. The source of these receptors is an adult who received the AZD1222 COVID-19 vaccine. Each CDR3 is given with its conserved first and last residue. A D gene is named only where the DNA matches it firmly. Where a row states a size, it is once, few, many or the class of an expanded clone; other rows omit it.

D gene,J gene,clone size,V gene,CDR3 length,CDR3 DNA,CDR3 protein
TRBD1,TRBJ2-1,.,TRBV14,15,TGTGCCAGCAGCTTGAGAGGGGGCCTCTACAATGAGCAGTTCTTC,CASSLRGGLYNEQFF
TRBD1,TRBJ1-2,once,TRBV4-2,16,TGTGCCAGCAGCCAAGGTCTACAGGGGCATGGATATGGCTACACCTTC,CASSQGLQGHGYGYTF
TRBD1,TRBJ2-7,.,TRBV5-5,17,TGTGCCAGCAGCTGGGGCTTTAGGACAGGGGGCTCCTACGAGCAGTACTTC,CASSWGFRTGGSYEQYF
TRBD1,TRBJ2-7,.,TRBV20-1,11,TGCAGTACTGACAGGGTCTACGAGCAGTACTTC,CSTDRVYEQYF
TRBD1,TRBJ1-1,.,TRBV18,16,TGTGCCAGCTCACCACCGGACAGGGGAATGAACACTGAAGCTTTCTTT,CASSPPDRGMNTEAFF
TRBD1,TRBJ1-1,once,TRBV15,15,TGTGCCACCAGCAGGGTTGACAGGGGAGAACCGCGAGCTTTCTTT,CATSRVDRGEPRAFF
TRBD2,TRBJ2-3,.,TRBV7-3,13,TGTGCCAGTGGCGGGGGGAGCACAGATACGCAGTATTTT,CASGGGSTDTQYF
.,TRBJ2-7,.,TRBV3-1/TRBV3-2,13,TGTGCCAGCAGCCCACGACAGGCGGGCGAGCAGTACTTC,CASSPRQAGEQYF
TRBD1,TRBJ2-7,.,TRBV24-1,14,TGTGCCACCAGTGACTCGGACAGGGGAGTCGAGCAGTACTTC,CATSDSDRGVEQYF
.,TRBJ1-3,.,TRBV6-5,15,TGTGCCAGCCTCTTTCGGGAACCGTCTGGAAACACCATATATTTT,CASLFREPSGNTIYF
TRBD1,TRBJ1-5,.,TRBV6-6,14,TGTGCCAGCAGCACAGGGGGGCTCCATCAGCCCCAGCATTTT,CASSTGGLHQPQHF
.,TRBJ1-3,.,TRBV7-8,15,TGTGCCAGCACCCTCGGAGAGAGCTCTGGAAACACCATATATTTT,CASTLGESSGNTIYF
.,TRBJ2-1,.,TRBV5-1,15,TGCGCCAGCAGCCCCCAGGGGGGAAGGGGAAATGAGCAGTTCTTC,CASSPQGGRGNEQFF
TRBD1,TRBJ1-2,.,TRBV20-1,14,TGCAGTGCTAGTTCCAGGACAGGGGACTATGGCTACACCTTC,CSASSRTGDYGYTF
TRBD1,TRBJ2-1,.,TRBV5-6,16,TGTGCCAGCAGCATAATCCGGGACAGGAACTACAATGAGCAGTTCTTC,CASSIIRDRNYNEQFF
.,TRBJ2-1,few,TRBV2,14,TGTGCCACCCTGCGGGTGGGGGCGAAAAATGAGCAGTTCTTC,CATLRVGAKNEQFF
.,TRBJ1-5,.,TRBV7-9,14,TGTGCCAGCAGCTTCTCAGACCTCAATCAGCCCCAGCATTTT,CASSFSDLNQPQHF
.,TRBJ2-2,once,TRBV10-2,16,TGCGCCAGCAGTGAGTCGACTAGTCGGAACACCGGGGAGCTGTTTTTT,CASSESTSRNTGELFF
.,TRBJ2-6,.,TRBV5-1,15,TGCGCCAGCAGCCCCACAGGGACTGGGGCCAACGTCCTGACTTTC,CASSPTGTGANVLTF
.,TRBJ1-5,.,TRBV18,14,TGTGCCAGCTCACCCAGGGTTGGTAATCAGCCCCAGCATTTT,CASSPRVGNQPQHF
TRBD2,TRBJ2-3,.,TRBV9,16,TGTGCCAGCAGCGTAGCCGCGGGGGGGGGCACAGATACGCAGTATTTT,CASSVAAGGGTDTQYF
TRBD1,TRBJ1-4,few,TRBV5-6,15,TGTGCCAGCAGCTCCCTTGGGACAGGGGATGAAAAACTGTTTTTT,CASSSLGTGDEKLFF
.,TRBJ2-1,.,TRBV19,15,TGTGCCAGTAGTCCCCACAGGGACTCCTACAATGAGCAGTTCTTC,CASSPHRDSYNEQFF
TRBD1,TRBJ1-6,few,TRBV7-8,17,TGTGCCAGCAGCTGGGACAGGCTGAGCTCCTATAATTCACCCCTCCACTTT,CASSWDRLSSYNSPLHF
TRBD1,TRBJ2-6,.,TRBV25-1,18,TGTGCCAGCAGTGACATAGGGGGACAGGGCGCTGGGGCCAACGTCCTGACTTTC,CASSDIGGQGAGANVLTF
TRBD1,TRBJ2-1,.,TRBV11-3,15,TGTGCCAGCAGCCGGGACAGGGAAACCTACAATGAGCAGTTCTTC,CASSRDRETYNEQFF
.,TRBJ1-1,.,TRBV6-5,15,TGTGCCAGCAGTCCATTGGGGACGTCCGGGGCTGAAGCTTTCTTT,CASSPLGTSGAEAFF
.,TRBJ1-5,.,TRBV28,14,TGTGCCAGCAGTCGTCCGGGACCGTATCAGCCCCAGCATTTT,CASSRPGPYQPQHF
TRBD1,TRBJ1-1,.,TRBV3-1/TRBV3-2,14,TGTGCCAGCAGCCAGTTACAGGGGTACACTGAAGCTTTCTTT,CASSQLQGYTEAFF